This T cell receptor (beta chain) was captured in a study of shared clonotypes between healthy human individuals. Whole-study findings and limits: Represented genetic and exposure-history diversity was restricted by having few donors. Lower generation probabilities were found for non-shared clonotypes than for those shared by all four donors. What naive subsets generally showed was a larger estimated richness than memory subsets showed.

The table came from immunoSEQ multiplex PCR; TCRdb's copy has only in-frame clones and leaves some out. This table holds millions of clones, more than 85% found once. Concerning this clone: The antigen is unknown.

The CDR3 sequence is 15 residues long. CDR1 SGHNT and CDR2 YENEEA come from the germline V gene. Trimming shortened V by 0 bases and J by 8 bases, and 13 bases separated the two germline ends. The sequenced sample consisted of naive CD4+ T cells from PBMCs. Subset described: CD45RA+ positively selected. V is TRBV11-3 and J is TRBJ1-4; no definite D call. The sequence was obtained from a man younger than 35 in good health. Some clones in this sample may be carry-over from other donors' samples. In DNA, the CDR3 is TGTGCCAGCAGCTTAGATCGGGCCTCGAACGAAAAACTGTTTTTT. Amino acids: CASSLDRASNEKLFF.